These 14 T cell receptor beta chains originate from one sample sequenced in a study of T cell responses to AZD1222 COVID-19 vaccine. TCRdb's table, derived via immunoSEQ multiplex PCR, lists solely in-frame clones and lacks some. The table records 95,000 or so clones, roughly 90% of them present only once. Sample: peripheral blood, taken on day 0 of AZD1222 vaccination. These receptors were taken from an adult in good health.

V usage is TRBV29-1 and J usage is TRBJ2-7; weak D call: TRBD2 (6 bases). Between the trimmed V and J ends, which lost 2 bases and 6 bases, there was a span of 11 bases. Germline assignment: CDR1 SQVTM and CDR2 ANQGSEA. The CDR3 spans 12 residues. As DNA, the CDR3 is TGCAGCGTTGAAACTAGCAATCGCGAGCAGTACTTC. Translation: CSVETSNREQYF.

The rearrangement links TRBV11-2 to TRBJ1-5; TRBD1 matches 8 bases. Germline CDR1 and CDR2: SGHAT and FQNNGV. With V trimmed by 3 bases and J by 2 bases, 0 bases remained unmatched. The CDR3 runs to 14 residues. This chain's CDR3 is CASSLTGGNQPQHF. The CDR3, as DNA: TGTGCCAGCAGCTTGACAGGGGGCAATCAGCCCCAGCATTTT.

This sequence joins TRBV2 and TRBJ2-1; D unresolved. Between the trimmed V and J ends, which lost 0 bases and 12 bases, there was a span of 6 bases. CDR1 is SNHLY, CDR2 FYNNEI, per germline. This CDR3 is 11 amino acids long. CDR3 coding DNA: TGTGCCAGCAGTGAAGCTAACCCGCAGTTCTTC. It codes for CASSEANPQFF.

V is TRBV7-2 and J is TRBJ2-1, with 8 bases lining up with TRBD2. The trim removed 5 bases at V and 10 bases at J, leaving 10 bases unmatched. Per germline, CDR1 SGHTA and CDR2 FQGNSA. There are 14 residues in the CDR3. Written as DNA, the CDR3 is TGTGCCAGCAGCCAAAGGGTTACTAGCGGCGAGCAGTTCTTC. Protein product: CASSQRVTSGEQFF.

CDR3 residues: CASSYKGSLTEAFF. CDR3 sequence (DNA): TGTGCCAGCAGTTACAAAGGGTCCTTAACTGAAGCTTTCTTT. V is TRBV6-5 and J is TRBJ1-1, with no clear D. Trimming removed 2 bases from V and 5 bases from J, with 12 bases in between. CDR3 size: 14 residues. From germline, CDR1 is MNHEY and CDR2 SVGAGI.

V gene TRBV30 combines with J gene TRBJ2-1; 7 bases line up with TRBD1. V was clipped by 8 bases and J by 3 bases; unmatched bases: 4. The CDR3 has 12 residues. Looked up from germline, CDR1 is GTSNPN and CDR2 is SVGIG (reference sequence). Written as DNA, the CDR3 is TGTGCCAGCTGGGACAGCTACAATGAGCAGTTCTTC. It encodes CASWDSYNEQFF.

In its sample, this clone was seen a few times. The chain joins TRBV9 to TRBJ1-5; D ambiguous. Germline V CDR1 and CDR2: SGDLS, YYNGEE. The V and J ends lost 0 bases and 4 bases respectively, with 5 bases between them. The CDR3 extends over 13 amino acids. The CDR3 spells CASSVAGNQPQHF. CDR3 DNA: TGTGCCAGCAGCGTAGCCGGAAATCAGCCCCAGCATTTT.

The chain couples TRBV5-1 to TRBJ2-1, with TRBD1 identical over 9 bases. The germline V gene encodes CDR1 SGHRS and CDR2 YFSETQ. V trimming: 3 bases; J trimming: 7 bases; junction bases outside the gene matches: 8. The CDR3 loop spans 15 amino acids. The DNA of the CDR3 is TGCGCCAGCAGCTCTTACAGGGGGCGAGGGAATGAGCAGTTCTTC. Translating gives CASSSYRGRGNEQFF.

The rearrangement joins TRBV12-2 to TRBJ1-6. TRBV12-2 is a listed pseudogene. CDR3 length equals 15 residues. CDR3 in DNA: TGTGCCCCCTCGGGGACGGGGCAAAATAATTCACCCCTCCACTTT. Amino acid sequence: CAPSGTGQNNSPLHF.

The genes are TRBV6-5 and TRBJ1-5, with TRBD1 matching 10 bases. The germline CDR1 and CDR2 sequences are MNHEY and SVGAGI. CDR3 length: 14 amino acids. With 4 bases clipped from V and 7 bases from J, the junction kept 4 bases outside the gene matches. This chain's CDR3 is CASSFRTGGQPQHF. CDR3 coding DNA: TGTGCCAGCAGTTTTCGGACAGGGGGACAGCCCCAGCATTTT.

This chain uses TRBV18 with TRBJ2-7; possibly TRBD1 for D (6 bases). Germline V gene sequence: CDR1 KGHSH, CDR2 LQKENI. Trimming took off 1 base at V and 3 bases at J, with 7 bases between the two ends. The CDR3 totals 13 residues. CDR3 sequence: CASSPRQVYEQYF. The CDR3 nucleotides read TGTGCCAGCTCACCACGACAGGTCTACGAGCAGTACTTC.

In DNA, the CDR3 is TGCGCCAGCAGCTTGCAGGCGGGGTACAATGAGCAGTTCTTC. It encodes CASSLQAGYNEQFF. The V call is TRBV5-1, the J call TRBJ2-1; D may be TRBD2 (6 bases). V was shortened by 1 base and J by 4 bases, with 9 bases between the two germline ends. Germline values: CDR1 SGHRS, CDR2 YFSETQ. The CDR3 extends over 14 amino acids.

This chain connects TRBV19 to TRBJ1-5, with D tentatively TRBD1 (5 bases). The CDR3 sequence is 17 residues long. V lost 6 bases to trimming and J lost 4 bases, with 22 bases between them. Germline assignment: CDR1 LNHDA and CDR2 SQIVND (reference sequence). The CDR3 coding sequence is TGTGCCAGTAGGACATCCCACACGGGACGGAGAAATCAGCCCCAGCATTTT. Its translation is CASRTSHTGRRNQPQHF.

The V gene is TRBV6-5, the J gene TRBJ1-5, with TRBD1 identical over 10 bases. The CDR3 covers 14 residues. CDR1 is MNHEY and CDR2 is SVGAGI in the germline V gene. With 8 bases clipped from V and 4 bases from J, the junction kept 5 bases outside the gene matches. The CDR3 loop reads CASRRTGGNQPQHF. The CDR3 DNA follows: TGTGCCAGCCGGAGGACAGGGGGAAATCAGCCCCAGCATTTT.